This T cell receptor beta chain was captured in a study of shared clonotypes between healthy human individuals. Study results and limitations: Owing to a small donor count, the genetic and exposure-history diversity represented was limited. When naive CD4 clonotypes were compared across a handful of donors, 4% to 5.5% were shared. Among donors, the sharing of clonotypes was expected to be influenced by sequencing depth. Estimated clonotype richness was generally higher in naive than memory subsets.

For this clone: The target antigen is unknown.

The CDR3 has 16 residues. The ends were cut back, 3 bases at V and 4 bases at J, with 19 bases in the middle. The V gene's germline CDR1 is SGHRS and CDR2 YFSETQ. Repertoires were generated with immunoSEQ multiplex PCR, while TCRdb's copy carries only in-frame clones and drops some. The sample holds 850,000 to 1,200,000 clones, about 74% seen once. The chain combines TRBV5-1 with TRBJ1-1; D remains ambiguous. What was sequenced was memory CD4+ T cells sorted from blood. The subset here: CD45RA-negative fraction. The TCR comes from a man between 18 and 29 years old in good health. CDR3: CASSSQPTVWITEAFF. The CDR3 coding sequence is TGCGCCAGCAGCTCCCAACCTACCGTATGGATCACTGAAGCTTTCTTT.